Shown below are 7 T cell receptor beta chains from a single sample sequenced in a study of T cells in Graves' hyperthyroidism and ophthalmopathy. RNA transcripts provided the source from which TCR beta CDR3 regions were amplified. The primer set for the first-round RT-PCR of the TCR CDR3 was HTBI. One entry per CDR3 protein, called by TCRdb with MiXCR from the multiplex PCR reads. The repertoire consists of approximately 630,000 distinct CDR3 sequences, with 15% to 20% occurring once and the leading ten covering less than 4.5%. What was sequenced was blood. These TCRs come from a woman aged 30 to 39 with Graves' hyperthyroidism.

This clonotype has a count of ten or more. The chain combines TRBV28 with TRBJ2-1, with 8 bases fitting TRBD2. V was pared by 5 bases and J by 2 bases, with 5 bases of the junction left unmatched. CDR1 and CDR2 (germline): MDHEN, SYDVKM. The CDR3 is 15 amino acids. This CDR3 reads CASSVSGKPYNEQFF. The CDR3 region has the DNA TGTGCCAGCAGTGTTAGCGGGAAACCCTACAATGAGCAGTTCTTC.

Many counts were recorded for this clonotype. This chain links TRBV28 with TRBJ2-3; D remains ambiguous. V lost 5 bases to trimming and J lost 6 bases, with 18 bases between them. This CDR3 is 15 amino acids long. Germline loops: CDR1 MDHEN, CDR2 SYDVKM. The CDR3 nucleotides read TGTGCCAGCAGTCGCCGGACGGCCCAAGGGGATACGCAGTATTTT. Amino acid sequence: CASSRRTAQGDTQYF.

This clonotype was seen only a few times. V and J are TRBV27 and TRBJ2-1; D not resolved. V lost 6 bases and J lost 9, with 12 bases in between. Germline CDR1 is MNHEY and CDR2 is SMNVEV (reference sequence). The CDR3 has 12 residues. This CDR3 reads CASRRLEGEQFF. In DNA form, the CDR3 reads TGTGCCAGCAGGAGATTAGAAGGTGAGCAGTTCTTC.

V gene TRBV11-3 combines with J gene TRBJ2-1; tentatively, D is TRBD2 (5 bases). V lost 5 bases to trimming and J lost 6 bases, with 8 bases between them. The CDR3 is 12 amino acids. Germline-derived CDR1 and CDR2 are SGHNT and YENEEA. The CDR3 region is CASSVSGNEQFF. The CDR3 region has the DNA TGTGCCAGCAGCGTCAGCGGCAATGAGCAGTTCTTC. The entire variable domain, with the rest obtained from reference TRBV11-3 and TRBJ2-1, is as follows: EAGVVQSPRYKIIEKKQPVAFWCNPISGHNTLYWYLQNLGQGPELLIRYENEEAVDDSQLPKDRFSAERLKGVDSTLKIQPAELGDSAVYLCASSVSGNEQFFGPGTRLTVL.

A few counts support this clonotype. A much larger clone differs from this one at a single base, so this may be a read error. The chain joins TRBV11-1 to TRBJ2-2; the match to TRBD2 covers 11 bases. Germline V gene lookup returns CDR1 SGHAT and CDR2 FQDESV (reference sequence). The CDR3 spans 15 residues. The CDR3 sequence: CASSLLAGGTRELFF. CDR3 DNA sequence: TGTGCCAGCAGCCTCCTAGCGGGAGGCACCAGGGAGCTGTTTTTT.

This clonotype showed up many times. The rearrangement uses TRBV7-3 and TRBJ1-1; 7 nucleotides match TRBD1. Trimming removed 5 bases from V and 5 bases from J; junction bases left unmatched: 8. Germline V CDR1 and CDR2: SGHTA, FQGTGA. The CDR3 extends over 14 amino acids. The CDR3 DNA sequence: TGTGCCAGCAGCACTAGCCCAGGGGGGACTGAAGCTTTCTTT. This encodes CASSTSPGGTEAFF. Full variable domain (outside the CDR3, taken from reference TRBV7-3 and TRBJ1-1): GAGVSQTPSNKVTEKGKYVELRCDPISGHTALYWYRQSLGQGPEFLIYFQGTGAADDSGLPNDRFFAVRPEGSVSTLKIQRTERGDSAVYLCASSTSPGGTEAFFGQGTRLTVV.

This clonotype was found a few times. The J gene is TRBJ1-5, the V gene TRBV6-1; D call uncertain. V shed 6 bases and J shed 8 bases, with 17 bases lying between them. Germline V lookup: CDR1 MNHNS, CDR2 SASEGT. The CDR3 runs 14 residues. As DNA, the CDR3 is TGTGCCAGCAGCCCCGACATGTGGATTGAGCCCCAGCATTTT. It encodes CASSPDMWIEPQHF.